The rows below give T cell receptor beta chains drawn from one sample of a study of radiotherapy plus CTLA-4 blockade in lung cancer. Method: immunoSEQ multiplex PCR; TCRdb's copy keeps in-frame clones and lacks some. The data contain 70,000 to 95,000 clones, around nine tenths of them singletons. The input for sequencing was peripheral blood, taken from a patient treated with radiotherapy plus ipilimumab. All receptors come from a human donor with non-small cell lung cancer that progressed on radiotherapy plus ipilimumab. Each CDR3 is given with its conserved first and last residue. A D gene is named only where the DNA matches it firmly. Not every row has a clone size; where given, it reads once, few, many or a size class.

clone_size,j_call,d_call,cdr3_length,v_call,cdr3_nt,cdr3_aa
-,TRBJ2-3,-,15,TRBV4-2,TGTGCCAGCAGCCAAGAGGTAGCCGGGACAGATACGCAGTATTTT,CASSQEVAGTDTQYF
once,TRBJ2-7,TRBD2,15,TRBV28,TGTGCCAGCAGTGTTGGACTAGCGGGGTCGTACGAGCAGTACTTC,CASSVGLAGSYEQYF
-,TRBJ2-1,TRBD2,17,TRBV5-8,TGTGCCAGCAGCTTTGGCCACGATAGCGGGGGGGCCGGTGAGCAGTTCTTC,CASSFGHDSGGAGEQFF
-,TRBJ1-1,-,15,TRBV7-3,TGTGCCAGCAGCCCACAGGGAGGAGGGTACACTGAAGCTTTCTTT,CASSPQGGGYTEAFF
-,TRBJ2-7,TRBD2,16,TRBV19,TGTGCCAGTAGTATGGCTGCCGGGACTAGCCAACTCGAGCAGTACTTC,CASSMAAGTSQLEQYF
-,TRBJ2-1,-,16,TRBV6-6,TGTGCCAGCATGACTCGGGACACCCGCTCCTACAATGAGCAGTTCTTC,CASMTRDTRSYNEQFF
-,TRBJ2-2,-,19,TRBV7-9,TGTGCCAGCAGCATCTCCGGAGGGACAGGGAGACTAGCGACCGGGGAGCTGTTTTTT,CASSISGGTGRLATGELFF
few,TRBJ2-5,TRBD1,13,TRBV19,TGTGCCAGCAACAGGGGGCGTCGGGAGACCCAGTACTTC,CASNRGRRETQYF
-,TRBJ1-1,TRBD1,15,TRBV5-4,TGTGCCAGCAGCACCTACCCCGGGACAGATACTGAAGCTTTCTTT,CASSTYPGTDTEAFF
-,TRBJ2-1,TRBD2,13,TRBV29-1,TGCAGCGTTGTTGGCGGGGGGGCAAATGAGCAGTTCTTC,CSVVGGGANEQFF
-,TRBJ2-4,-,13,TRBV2,TGTGCCAGCAGTGAATGGGAGAGGAACATTCAGTACTTC,CASSEWERNIQYF
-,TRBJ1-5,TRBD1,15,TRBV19,TGTGCCAGTAGTATCCTACAGGGGGCGACCCAGCCCCAGCATTTT,CASSILQGATQPQHF
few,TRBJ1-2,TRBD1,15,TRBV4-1,TGCGCCAGCAGCCAAGAGAGCAGGGGGAGCTATGGCTACACCTTC,CASSQESRGSYGYTF
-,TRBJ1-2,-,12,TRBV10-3,TGTGCCACTCGGGGGGGGAACTATGGCTACACCTTC,CATRGGNYGYTF
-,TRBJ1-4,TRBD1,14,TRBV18,TGTGCCAGCTCACCAGGCAGGGGGCGCCCCAAACTGTTTTTT,CASSPGRGRPKLFF
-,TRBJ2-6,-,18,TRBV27,TGTGCCAGCAGTCCAGCCGGGACGTATGGCTCTGGGGCCAACGTCCTGACTTTC,CASSPAGTYGSGANVLTF
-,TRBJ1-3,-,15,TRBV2,TGTGCCAGCTCCCCACAGGGATACTCTGGAAACACCATATATTTT,CASSPQGYSGNTIYF
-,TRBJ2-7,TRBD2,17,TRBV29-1,TGCAGCGTTGAAGGGGGGGCTAGCGGGAGAATGGGCTACGAGCAGTACTTC,CSVEGGASGRMGYEQYF
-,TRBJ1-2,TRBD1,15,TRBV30,TGTGCCTGGAGCGTCAGGGGGCGCCCCTGGCATGGCTACACCTTC,CAWSVRGRPWHGYTF
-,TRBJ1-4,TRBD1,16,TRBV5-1,TGCGCCAGCAGCGGCGGGACAGGACTTTTTAGAGAAAAACTGTTTTTT,CASSGGTGLFREKLFF
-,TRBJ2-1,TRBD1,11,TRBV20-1,TGCAGTGCGACAGGGGGCAATGAGCAGTTCTTC,CSATGGNEQFF
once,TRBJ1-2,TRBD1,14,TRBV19,TGTGCCAGTAGTACCCGGACAGGGTACTATGGCTACACCTTC,CASSTRTGYYGYTF
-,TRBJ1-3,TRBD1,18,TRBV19,TGTGCCAGCAGCCCCAGGGACAGGGGGCTAAGAGGTGGAAACACCATATATTTT,CASSPRDRGLRGGNTIYF
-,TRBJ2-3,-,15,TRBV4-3,TGCGCCAGCAGCCAAGAATACTATAGCACAGATACGCAGTATTTT,CASSQEYYSTDTQYF
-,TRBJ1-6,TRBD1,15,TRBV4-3,TGCGCCAGCAGCCAATCCAGACAGGGGAATCTACCCCTCCACTTT,CASSQSRQGNLPLHF
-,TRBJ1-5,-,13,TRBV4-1,TGCGCCAGCAGCCAAGGCAGCAATCAGCCCCAGCATTTT,CASSQGSNQPQHF
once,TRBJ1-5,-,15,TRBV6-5,TGTGCCAGCAGTCCCCAGATTGCGGGCCATCAGCCCCAGCATTTT,CASSPQIAGHQPQHF
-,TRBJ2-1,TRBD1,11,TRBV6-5,TGTGCCAGCACGAGACAGGGCAAGCAGTTCTTC,CASTRQGKQFF
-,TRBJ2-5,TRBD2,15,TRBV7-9,TGTGCCGGGAGACGGGAGGGCTCCCCCCAAGAGACCCAGTACTTC,CAGRREGSPQETQYF
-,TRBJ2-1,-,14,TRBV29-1,TGCAGCGTTGGTCAGGGCGGGGGCCGGGGTGAGCAGTTCTTC,CSVGQGGGRGEQFF
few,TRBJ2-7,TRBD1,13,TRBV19,TGTGCCAGTAGCTCAGGGGGCGGGTACGAGCAGTACTTC,CASSSGGGYEQYF
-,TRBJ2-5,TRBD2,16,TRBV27,TGTGCCAGCAGCGTTACTAGCGGGGGGGCTTATGAGACCCAGTACTTC,CASSVTSGGAYETQYF
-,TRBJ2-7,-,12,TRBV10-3,TGTGCCATCAGTGAGTCTACTTACGAGCAGTACTTC,CAISESTYEQYF
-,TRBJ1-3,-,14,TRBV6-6,TGTGCCAGCTTTAGTTTAAGCTCTGGAAACACCATATATTTT,CASFSLSSGNTIYF
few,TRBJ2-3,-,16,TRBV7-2,TGTGCCAGCAGCCGGCCGCTCGAGCCGTCCACAGATACGCAGTATTTT,CASSRPLEPSTDTQYF
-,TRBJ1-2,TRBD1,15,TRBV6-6,TGTGCCAGCAACAAGGGACAGCTCCTATGGTCAGACTACACCTTC,CASNKGQLLWSDYTF
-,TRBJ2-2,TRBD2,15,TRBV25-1,TGTGCCAGCAGTGTATGGGGAGGGGCGGTCGGGGAGCCGTTTTTT,CASSVWGGAVGEPFF
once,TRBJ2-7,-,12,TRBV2,TGTGCCAGCAGTCCCTTCTCCTACGAGCAGTACTTC,CASSPFSYEQYF
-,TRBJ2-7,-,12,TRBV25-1,TGTGCCAGCAGTGGCAGGTACTACGAGCAGTACTTC,CASSGRYYEQYF
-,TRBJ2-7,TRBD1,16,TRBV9,TGTGCCAGCAGCGGAGGGACAGGGGGCGCCGTCTACGAGCAGTACTTC,CASSGGTGGAVYEQYF
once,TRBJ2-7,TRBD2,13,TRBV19,TGTGCCAGTACTCCCAGCGGGAGTTACGAGCAGTACTTC,CASTPSGSYEQYF
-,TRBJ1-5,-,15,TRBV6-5,TGTGCCAGCAGCCCCGGATTAGGGGACGATCAGCCCCAGCATTTT,CASSPGLGDDQPQHF
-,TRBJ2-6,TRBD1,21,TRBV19,TGTGCCAGTAGTCCTCATACAGGGGGCGCCCTAGGGGTGACTGGGGCCAACGTCCTGACTTTC,CASSPHTGGALGVTGANVLTF
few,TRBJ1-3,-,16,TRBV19,TGTGCCAGTAGTATAGCGGAGGCTCGCTCTGGAAACACCATATATTTT,CASSIAEARSGNTIYF
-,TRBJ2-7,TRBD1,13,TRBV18,TGTGCCAGCTCAAGGGACAGGGGCGCCGAGCAGTACTTC,CASSRDRGAEQYF
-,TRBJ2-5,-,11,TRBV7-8,TGTGCCAGCAGCTTAGTAGAGACCCAGTACTTC,CASSLVETQYF
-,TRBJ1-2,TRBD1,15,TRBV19,TGTGCCAGCCTCTCGGGACAGACGATCAACTATGGCTACACCTTC,CASLSGQTINYGYTF
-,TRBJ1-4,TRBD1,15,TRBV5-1,TGCGCCAGCAGCTCGACAGGGGCGGGGGGTGAAAAACTGTTTTTT,CASSSTGAGGEKLFF
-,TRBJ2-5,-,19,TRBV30,TGTGCCTGGAACCGGGGGCAGGGGGGACTAGGGAGGTACCAAGAGACCCAGTACTTC,CAWNRGQGGLGRYQETQYF
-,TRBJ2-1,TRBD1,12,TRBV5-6,TGTGCCAGCAGCAAGGGGGCGGGTGAGCAGTTCTTC,CASSKGAGEQFF
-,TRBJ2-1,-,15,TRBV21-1,TGTGCCAGCAGGCCCTGGTGGGGGCGCGACAATGAGCAGTTCTTC,CASRPWWGRDNEQFF
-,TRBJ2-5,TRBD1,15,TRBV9,TGTGCCAGCAGCGTAGTTGGGACAGGGGGTGAGACCCAGTACTTC,CASSVVGTGGETQYF
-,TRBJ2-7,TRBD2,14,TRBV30,TGTGCCTGGAGTCTAGCGGGAGGGAGCAACGAGCAGTACTTC,CAWSLAGGSNEQYF
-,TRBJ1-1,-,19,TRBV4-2,TGTGCCAGCAGCCACAAGAGTGTTGGGGCAGCCGGTCTGAACACTGAAGCTTTCTTT,CASSHKSVGAAGLNTEAFF